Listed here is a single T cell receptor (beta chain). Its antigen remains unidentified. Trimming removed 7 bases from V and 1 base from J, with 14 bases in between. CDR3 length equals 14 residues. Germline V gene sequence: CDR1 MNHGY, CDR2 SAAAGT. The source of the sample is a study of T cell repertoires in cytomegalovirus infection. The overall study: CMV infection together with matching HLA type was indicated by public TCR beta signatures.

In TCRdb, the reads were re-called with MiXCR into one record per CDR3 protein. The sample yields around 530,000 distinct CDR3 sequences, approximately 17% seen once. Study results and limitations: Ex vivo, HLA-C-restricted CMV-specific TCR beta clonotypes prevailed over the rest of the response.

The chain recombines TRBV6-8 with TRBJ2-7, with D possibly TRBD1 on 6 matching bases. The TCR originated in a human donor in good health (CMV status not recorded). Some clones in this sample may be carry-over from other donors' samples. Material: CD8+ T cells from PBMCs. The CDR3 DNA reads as TGTGCCAGCACACAAGGGGGAGAATCCTACGAGCAGTACTTC. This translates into CASTQGGESYEQYF.